There are many counts of the clone carrying this T cell receptor beta chain. This record comes from a study of regulatory T cells in long-lasting Graves disease. In the study overall: Less than 3 months of antithyroid drugs had been taken by newly diagnosed Graves' patients.

To make TCR beta libraries, researchers used iRepertoire HTBI primers and Arm-PCR of CDR3 regions. TCRdb analysed the multiplex PCR reads with MiXCR anew, one entry per CDR3 protein. The data hold some 250,000 distinct CDR3 sequences, with about 17% observed a single time. CDR1 and CDR2 from the germline V gene are SNHLY and FYNNEI. The CDR3 has 16 amino acids. Trimming removed 6 bases from V and 2 bases from J; junction bases left unmatched: 9. The time point denotes: newly diagnosed GD, antithyroid drugs for less than 3 months. The TCR library was made from RNA extracted from PBMCs. This sample was also put to use in a study of T cells in Graves' hyperthyroidism and ophthalmopathy. That source notes: Primed by the HTBI set, a first-round RT-PCR was run on the TCR CDR3. Ophthalmopathy stood apart from stable hyperthyroidism in a 13 V-J model.

The sequencing used peripheral blood mononuclear cells (PBMCs), collected at new diagnosis, from a patient treated with antithyroid drugs. The TCR sequence derives from a woman aged 25 to 39 with Graves disease. V usage is TRBV2 and J usage is TRBJ2-7; 11 bases match TRBD2. The CDR3 nucleotides read TGTGCCAGCAGGGCCACGACTAGCGGGACCCCCTACGAGCAGTACTTC. Amino acid sequence: CASRATTSGTPYEQYF.